This entry describes one T cell receptor (beta chain). Its specificity is not known. Trimming stripped 4 bases from V and 6 bases from J, with 9 bases between. Germline V gene lookup returns CDR1 SQVTM and CDR2 ANQGSEA. The CDR3 consists of 12 residues. The record originates from a study of identical twins. Overall study findings and caveats: In monozygotic twins, models underestimated the sharing of out-of-frame TCR alpha. The study based its conclusions on cross-sectional statistical analysis and did not follow the same donors. Out-of-frame alpha sequences common to twins exhibited a surplus of low generation probability.

One entry per CDR3 protein results from TCRdb running MiXCR on the 5' RACE reads. The sample lists 500,000 or so distinct CDR3 sequences; 13% to 15% were seen once. These same data were also listed under a study on yellow fever vaccine responses in identical twins.

The chain employs TRBV29-1 and TRBJ2-2; maybe TRBD1 (5 bases). The TCR comes from a woman between 18 and 29 years old in good health. Sequences were obtained from CD4+ T cells sorted from blood. As DNA, the CDR3 is TGCAGCGTTGGCAGGGTTCCCGGGGAGCTGTTTTTT. Translated, it gives CSVGRVPGELFF.